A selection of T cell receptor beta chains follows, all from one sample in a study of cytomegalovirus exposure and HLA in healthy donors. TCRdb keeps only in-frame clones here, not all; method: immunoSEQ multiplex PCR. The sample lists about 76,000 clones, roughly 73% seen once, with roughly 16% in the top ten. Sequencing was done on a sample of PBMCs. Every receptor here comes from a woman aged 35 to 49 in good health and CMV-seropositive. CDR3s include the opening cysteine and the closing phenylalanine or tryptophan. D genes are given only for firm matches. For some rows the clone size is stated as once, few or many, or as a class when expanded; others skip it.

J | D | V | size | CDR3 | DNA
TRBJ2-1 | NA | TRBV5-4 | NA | CASNTGGRSSYNEQFF | TGTGCCAGCAACACGGGGGGCCGGAGCTCCTACAATGAGCAGTTCTTC
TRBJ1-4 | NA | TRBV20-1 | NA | CSARDGQKLFF | TGCAGTGCTAGAGATGGGCAAAAACTGTTTTTT
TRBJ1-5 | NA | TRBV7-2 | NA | CASSDGVGNQPQHF | TGTGCCAGCAGTGACGGAGTCGGGAATCAGCCCCAGCATTTT
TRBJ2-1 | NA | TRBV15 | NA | CATSRSSSYNEQFF | TGTGCCACCAGCAGGTCGAGCTCCTACAATGAGCAGTTCTTC
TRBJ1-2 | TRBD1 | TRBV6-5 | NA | CASLQGQGSYTF | TGTGCCAGCCTCCAGGGACAGGGTAGCTACACCTTC
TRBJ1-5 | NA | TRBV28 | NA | CASSPRGWSGQPQHF | TGTGCCAGCAGTCCTCGAGGCTGGAGCGGTCAGCCCCAGCATTTT
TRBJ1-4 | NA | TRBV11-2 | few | CASSFRRGNEKLFF | TGTGCCAGCAGCTTTCGCAGGGGAAATGAAAAACTGTTTTTT
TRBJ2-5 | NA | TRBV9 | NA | CASSLGQGGIGETQYF | TGTGCCAGCAGCCTAGGGCAGGGGGGAATCGGTGAGACCCAGTACTTC
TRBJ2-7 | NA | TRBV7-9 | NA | CASSLEAGKPYEQYF | TGTGCCAGCAGCTTAGAGGCGGGAAAGCCCTACGAGCAGTACTTC
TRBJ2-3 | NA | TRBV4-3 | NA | CASSQGRAGETDTQYF | TGCGCCAGCAGCCAAGGTCGCGCAGGGGAAACAGATACGCAGTATTTT
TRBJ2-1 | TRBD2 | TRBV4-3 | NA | CASSQDPTGGPVVNEQFF | TGCGCCAGCAGCCAAGATCCAACGGGAGGGCCTGTCGTGAATGAGCAGTTCTTC
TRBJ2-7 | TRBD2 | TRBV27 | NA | CANLFWRETTYEQYF | TGTGCTAACCTCTTTTGGCGGGAGACCACCTACGAGCAGTACTTC
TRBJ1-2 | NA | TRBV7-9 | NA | CASSLASGSVYGYTF | TGTGCCAGCAGCTTAGCATCAGGGTCGGTCTATGGCTACACCTTC
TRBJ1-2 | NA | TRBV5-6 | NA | CASSWDTGTGGYTF | TGTGCCAGCAGCTGGGATACAGGGACGGGTGGCTACACCTTC
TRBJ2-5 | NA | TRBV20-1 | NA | CSAPITTQYF | TGCAGTGCTCCTATTACGACCCAGTACTTC
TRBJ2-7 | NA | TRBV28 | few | CASKQTATYEQYF | TGTGCCAGTAAACAGACGGCAACCTACGAGCAGTACTTC
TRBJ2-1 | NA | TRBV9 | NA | CASSVLDYNEQFF | TGTGCCAGCAGCGTTCTAGATTACAATGAGCAGTTCTTC
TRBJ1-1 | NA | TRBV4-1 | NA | CASSQSSLQMNTEAFF | TGCGCCAGCAGCCAATCCTCCCTGCAGATGAACACTGAAGCTTTCTTT
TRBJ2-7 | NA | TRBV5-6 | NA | CASSLSSRHYEQYF | TGTGCCAGCAGCTTGTCAAGCAGACACTACGAGCAGTACTTC
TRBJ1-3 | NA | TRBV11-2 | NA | CASSLVGNTIYF | TGTGCCAGCAGCTTAGTCGGGAACACCATATATTTT
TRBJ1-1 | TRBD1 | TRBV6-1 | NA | CASNWDRGGTEAFF | TGTGCCAGCAATTGGGACAGGGGGGGCACTGAAGCTTTCTTT
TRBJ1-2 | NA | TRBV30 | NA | CAWTLGSGSNYGYTF | TGTGCCTGGACCCTAGGTAGCGGGTCTAACTATGGCTACACCTTC
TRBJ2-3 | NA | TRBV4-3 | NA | CASSQLTSTDTQYF | TGCGCCAGCAGCCAACTCACTAGCACAGATACGCAGTATTTT
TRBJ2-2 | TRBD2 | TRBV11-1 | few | CASSPGLAAGELFF | TGTGCCAGCAGCCCGGGACTAGCGGCCGGGGAGCTGTTTTTT
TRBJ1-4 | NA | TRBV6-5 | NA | CASSYSGLTTRKLFF | TGTGCCAGCAGTTACTCGGGACTCACTACGAGGAAACTGTTTTTT
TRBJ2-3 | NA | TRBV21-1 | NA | CASLRTSGREDTQYF | TGTGCCAGCCTCCGGACTAGCGGGAGGGAAGATACGCAGTATTTT
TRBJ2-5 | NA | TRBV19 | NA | CASSIGRGQETQYF | TGTGCCAGTAGTATAGGCAGGGGCCAAGAGACCCAGTACTTC
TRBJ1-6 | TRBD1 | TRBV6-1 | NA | CASSGGQGRSSYNSPLHF | TGTGCCAGCAGTGGGGGACAGGGGAGAAGCTCCTATAATTCACCCCTCCACTTT
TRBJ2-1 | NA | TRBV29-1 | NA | CSVEELPSEQFF | TGCAGCGTTGAAGAGCTACCGAGTGAGCAGTTCTTC
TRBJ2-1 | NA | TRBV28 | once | CASRRIGSYNEQFF | TGTGCCAGCAGAAGAATCGGCTCCTACAATGAGCAGTTCTTC
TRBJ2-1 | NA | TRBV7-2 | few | CATAPSARGNEQFF | TGTGCCACCGCCCCCAGCGCCAGGGGAAATGAGCAGTTCTTC
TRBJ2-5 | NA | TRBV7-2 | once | CASSSVFTQYF | TGTGCCAGCAGCTCCGTATTTACCCAGTACTTC
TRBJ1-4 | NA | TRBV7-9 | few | CASSYFTGLGEKLFF | TGTGCCAGCAGCTACTTCACGGGTTTAGGTGAAAAACTGTTTTTT
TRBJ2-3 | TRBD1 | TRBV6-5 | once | CASSYWAGGTSDTQYF | TGTGCCAGCAGTTACTGGGCAGGGGGCACGTCAGATACGCAGTATTTT
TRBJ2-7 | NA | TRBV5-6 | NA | CASSHAGTLSYEQYF | TGTGCCAGCAGCCATGCTGGGACTCTTTCCTACGAGCAGTACTTC
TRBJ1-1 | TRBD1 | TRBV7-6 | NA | CASSLMGQGMNTEAFF | TGTGCCAGCAGCTTAATGGGACAGGGAATGAACACTGAAGCTTTCTTT
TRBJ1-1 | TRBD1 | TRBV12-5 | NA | CASGNTGANTEAFF | TGTGCTAGTGGTAATACAGGGGCGAACACTGAAGCTTTCTTT
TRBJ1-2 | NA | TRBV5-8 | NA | CASSLDRKYYGYTF | TGTGCCAGCAGCCTAGACAGAAAGTACTATGGCTACACCTTC
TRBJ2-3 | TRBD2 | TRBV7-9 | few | CASSPGLAGSRTDTQYF | TGTGCCAGCAGCCCCGGACTAGCGGGGTCCCGCACAGATACGCAGTATTTT
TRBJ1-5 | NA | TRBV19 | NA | CASSITGLRGNQPQHF | TGTGCCAGTAGTATTACAGGGTTACGAGGGAATCAGCCCCAGCATTTT
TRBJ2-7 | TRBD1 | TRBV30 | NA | CAFQGVKEEQYF | TGTGCCTTTCAGGGGGTCAAAGAGGAGCAGTACTTC
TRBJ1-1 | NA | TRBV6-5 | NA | CASRPYSDTEAFF | TGTGCCAGCAGGCCCTATTCGGACACTGAAGCTTTCTTT
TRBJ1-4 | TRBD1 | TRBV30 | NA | CAWRGQSNEKLFF | TGTGCCTGGAGGGGACAGTCTAATGAAAAACTGTTTTTT
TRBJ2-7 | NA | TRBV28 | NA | CASGSRVQFSYEQYF | TGTGCCAGCGGAAGCCGGGTCCAATTCTCCTACGAGCAGTACTTC
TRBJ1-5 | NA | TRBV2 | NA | CASQRGSNQPQHF | TGTGCCAGCCAAAGAGGTAGCAATCAGCCCCAGCATTTT
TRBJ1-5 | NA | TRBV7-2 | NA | CASSQVGGRQPQHF | TGTGCCAGCAGTCAGGTCGGGGGGCGTCAGCCCCAGCATTTT
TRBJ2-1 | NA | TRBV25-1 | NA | CASSVVGAPQFF | TGTGCCAGCAGTGTCGTGGGGGCGCCCCAGTTCTTC
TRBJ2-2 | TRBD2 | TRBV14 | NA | CASSRIKTSGRAVAGELFF | TGTGCCAGCAGCCGAATAAAGACTAGCGGGAGGGCCGTGGCCGGGGAGCTGTTTTTT
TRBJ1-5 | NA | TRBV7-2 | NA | CASSLSGNQPQHF | TGTGCCAGCAGCTTATCGGGCAATCAGCCCCAGCATTTT